The next 11 T cell receptor beta chains were all read from a single sample in a study of blood T cell repertoires in COVID-19. Clones were sequenced by immunoSEQ multiplex PCR, and TCRdb holds only the in-frame ones, with some missing. The sample shows 30,000 to 50,000 clones, just under 95% of them seen only once. Sequenced sample: peripheral blood. Every receptor here comes from a human donor with active COVID-19. The donor label of this sample is uncertain.

The rearrangement links TRBV10-3 to TRBJ1-5; D call uncertain. V was pared by 3 bases and J by 1 base, with 10 bases between. CDR1 and CDR2 from the germline V gene are ENHRY and SYGVKD. There are 15 residues in the CDR3. The CDR3 protein is CAISDPGKSNQPQHF. As DNA, the CDR3 is TGTGCCATCAGTGACCCAGGAAAAAGCAATCAGCCCCAGCATTTT.

V gene TRBV6-5 combines with J gene TRBJ2-1; 7 positions match TRBD2. V trimming: 1 base; J trimming: 10 bases; junction bases outside the gene matches: 7. Germline CDR1 MNHEY, CDR2 SVGAGI. This CDR3 spans 14 amino acids. CDR3 DNA: TGTGCCAGCAGTTACTGGAGAAGGGGAGGGGAGCAGTTCTTC. It specifies CASSYWRRGGEQFF.

The chain employs TRBV11-3 and TRBJ2-3; 9 bases map to TRBD1. With V trimmed by 4 bases and J by 3 bases, 11 bases remained unmatched. The germline V gene encodes CDR1 SGHNT and CDR2 YENEEA. CDR3 length equals 17 residues. CDR3 DNA sequence: TGTGCCAGCAGCTGGAAAGACAGGGGGACTGCGACAGATACGCAGTATTTT. Translation: CASSWKDRGTATDTQYF.

This clone was counted once. V and J are TRBV6-1 and TRBJ2-7, with 9 positions matching TRBD1. Germline lookup yields CDR1 MNHNS and CDR2 SASEGT. V lost 3 bases, J lost 5 bases, and 5 bases stayed unmatched. This CDR3 is built from 14 residues. The CDR3 reads CASSERQGGDEQYF. The CDR3, as DNA: TGTGCCAGCAGTGAGAGACAGGGGGGGGACGAGCAGTACTTC.

This sequence joins TRBV7-2 and TRBJ2-1, with 7 bases identical to TRBD1. The V gene's germline CDR1 is SGHTA and CDR2 FQGNSA. The CDR3 has 14 residues. Germline trimming cut 3 bases from V and 5 bases from J; bases unmatched to any gene: 4. CDR3 in amino acids: CASSFTGQHNEQFF. The CDR3 DNA is TGTGCCAGCAGCTTCACGGGACAGCACAATGAGCAGTTCTTC.

The rearrangement links TRBV5-1 to TRBJ2-2; the D is unclear. Germline V CDR1 and CDR2: SGHRS, YFSETQ. The CDR3 loop spans 15 amino acids. V gave up 4 bases and J gave up 0 bases, with 10 bases separating them. Written as DNA, the CDR3 is TGCGCCAGCAGCAACTACCTGGCGAACACCGGGGAGCTGTTTTTT. This gives the protein CASSNYLANTGELFF. The full variable domain, with the rest looked up from reference TRBV5-1 and TRBJ2-2, is KAGVTQTPRYLIKTRGQQVTLSCSPISGHRSVSWYQQTPGQGLQFLFEYFSETQRNKGNFPGRFSGRQFSNSRSEMNVSTLELGDSALYLCASSNYLANTGELFFGEGSRLTVL.

The chain joins TRBV19 to TRBJ2-2; TRBD1 aligns across 7 bases. The V and J ends lost 7 bases and 3 bases, in that order; junction bases with no gene match: 8. The length of the CDR3 is 15 residues. Per the germline V gene, CDR1 is LNHDA and CDR2 is SQIVND (reference sequence). In DNA, the CDR3 is TGTGCCAGTATCGAAGGGGGCGCCGACACCGGGGAGCTGTTTTTT. As protein: CASIEGGADTGELFF.

The V gene is TRBV5-4, the J gene TRBJ2-3, with TRBD2 identical over 10 bases. Germline V gives CDR1 SGHNT, CDR2 YYREEE (reference sequence). The CDR3 consists of 15 residues. V shed 3 bases, J shed 1 base, and the junction held 2 bases outside the gene matches. In DNA, the CDR3 is TGTGCCAGCAGCTCCGGGACTAGCGGCACAGATACGCAGTATTTT. Residues: CASSSGTSGTDTQYF.

The chain employs TRBV11-3 and TRBJ1-1, with no clear D. Trimming removed 8 bases from V and 6 bases from J, with 22 bases in between. The CDR3 consists of 15 residues. Per germline, CDR1 SGHNT and CDR2 YENEEA. CDR3 residues: CASSRLEGFGAEAFF. Here the CDR3 DNA reads TGTGCCAGCTCGCGCCTAGAGGGTTTCGGCGCTGAAGCTTTCTTT.

The V call is TRBV4-3, the J call TRBJ1-1, with D possibly matching TRBD1 (5 bases). This CDR3 has 15 residues. Germline CDR1 reads LGHNA; CDR2 reads YSLEER. V lost 0 bases, J lost 7 bases, and 15 bases lay in between. The CDR3 protein is CASSQEGIGGVEAFF. The CDR3 nucleotides are TGCGCCAGCAGCCAAGAAGGTATTGGAGGGGTTGAAGCTTTCTTT.

J is TRBJ2-1 and V is TRBV3-1 (or the pseudogene TRBV3-2), with D possibly matching TRBD2 (5 bases). CDR1 is LGHDT and CDR2 is YNNKEL in the germline V gene (reference sequence). V was trimmed by 3 bases and J by 7 bases, leaving 7 bases between them. The CDR3 is 12 residues long. In DNA form, the CDR3 reads TGTGCCAGCAGCCAGAGGAGGAATGAGCAGTTCTTC. Encoded protein: CASSQRRNEQFF.